The 5 T cell receptor beta chains below all came from one sample that was sequenced in a study of blood T cell repertoires in COVID-19. TCRdb keeps only in-frame clones here, not all; method: immunoSEQ multiplex PCR. This table holds around 100,000 clones, over 85% found once. What was sequenced was peripheral blood. The receptors derive from a woman aged 80 or older in a cohort sampled during active COVID-19.

This clone showed up just a few times. The chain carries TRBV28 and TRBJ2-3, with 9 bases lining up with TRBD2. Losses at the gene ends were 6 bases for V and 9 bases for J; bases not matched to a gene: 13. The CDR3 is 15 amino acids. Per germline, CDR1 MDHEN and CDR2 SYDVKM. The CDR3 bases are TGTGCCAGCAGCCCCACTCCGACTAGCGGTGCGACGCAGTATTTT. Its protein is CASSPTPTSGATQYF. The whole variable domain, remainder taken from reference TRBV28 and TRBJ2-3, is DVKVTQSSRYLVKRTGEKVFLECVQDMDHENMFWYRQDPGLGLRLIYFSYDVKMKEKGDIPEGYSVSREKKERFSLILESASTNQTSMYLCASSPTPTSGATQYFGPGTRLTVL.

The CDR3 DNA reads TGTGCCAGCAGTTTATCCGGGGGGAACACTGAAGCTTTCTTT. It specifies CASSLSGGNTEAFF. The chain employs TRBV28 and TRBJ1-1, with TRBD1 as a possible D gene (5 bases). The CDR3 covers 14 residues. The V end lost 1 base, the J end lost 1 base, and 7 bases lay between the germline ends. Germline V CDR1 and CDR2: MDHEN, SYDVKM.

The gene calls are TRBV11-1 and TRBJ1-1; D is undetermined. CDR1 and CDR2 (germline): SGHAT, FQDESV (reference sequence). This CDR3 is built from 14 residues. Trimming removed 5 bases at V and 1 base at J, with 11 bases between. The CDR3 loop reads CASSILLTNTEAFF. DNA of the CDR3: TGTGCCAGCAGCATACTTCTCACGAACACTGAAGCTTTCTTT.

The chain links TRBV6-1 to TRBJ2-3, with 9 bases identical to TRBD1. Germline trimming cut 2 bases from V and 3 bases from J; bases unmatched to any gene: 6. CDR3 size: 16 residues. Germline V CDR1 and CDR2: MNHNS, SASEGT. In DNA, the CDR3 is TGTGCCAGCAGTGAATTGACAGGGGGTGGTACAGATACGCAGTATTTT. Protein sequence: CASSELTGGGTDTQYF.

This chain links TRBV28 with TRBJ2-4; a weak D match, TRBD1 (6 bases). CDR1 MDHEN and CDR2 SYDVKM come from the germline V gene. The CDR3 spans 15 residues. The ends were cut back, 3 bases at V and 0 bases at J, with 9 bases in the middle. In nucleotides, the CDR3 is TGTGCCAGCAGTTTCACAGGGCTAGCCAAAAACATTCAGTACTTC. Its protein product is CASSFTGLAKNIQYF.